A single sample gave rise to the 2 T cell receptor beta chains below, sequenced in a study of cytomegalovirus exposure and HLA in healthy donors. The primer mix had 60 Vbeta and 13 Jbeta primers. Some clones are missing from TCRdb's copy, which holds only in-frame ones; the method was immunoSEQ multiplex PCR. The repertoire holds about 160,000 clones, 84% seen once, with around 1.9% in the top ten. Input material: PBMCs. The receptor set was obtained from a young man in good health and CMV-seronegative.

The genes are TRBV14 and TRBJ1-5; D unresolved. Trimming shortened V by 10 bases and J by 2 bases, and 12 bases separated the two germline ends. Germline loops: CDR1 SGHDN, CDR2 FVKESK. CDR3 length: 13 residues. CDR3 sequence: CATLERGNQPQHF. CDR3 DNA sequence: TGTGCCACCCTTGAACGGGGCAATCAGCCCCAGCATTTT.

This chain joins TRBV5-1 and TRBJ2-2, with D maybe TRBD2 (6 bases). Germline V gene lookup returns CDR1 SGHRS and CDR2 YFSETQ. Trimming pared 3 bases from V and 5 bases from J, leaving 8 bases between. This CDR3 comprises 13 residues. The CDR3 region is CASSWGGTGELFF. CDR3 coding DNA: TGCGCCAGCAGCTGGGGAGGAACCGGGGAGCTGTTTTTT.